This TCR beta chain was recorded in a study of OX40 agonist ivuxolimab in advanced cancers. Using immunoSEQ multiplex PCR, the repertoire was profiled, and TCRdb retains in-frame clones only, with some absent. The sample lists approximately 82,000 clones; roughly 90% were seen once. Trimming removed 0 bases at V and 0 bases at J, with 12 bases between. The CDR3 contains 16 residues. The germline CDR1 and CDR2 sequences are SGHAT and FQNNGV. The specimen comprised CD4+ or CD8+ T cells sorted from blood, sampled in a trial of the OX40 agonist ivuxolimab. The TCR comes from an adult with an advanced solid tumor such as melanoma, head and neck, liver or kidney cancer. The chain has TRBV11-2 and TRBJ2-7, with D tentatively TRBD1 (5 bases). The CDR3, as DNA: TGTGCCAGCAGCTTAGAAATGTTAGGGGCCTCCTACGAGCAGTACTTC. The encoded protein is CASSLEMLGASYEQYF.